Shown below are 9 T cell receptor beta chains from a single sample sequenced in a study of shared T cell receptors in the human thymus. Data came from immunoSEQ multiplex PCR; TCRdb stores just in-frame clones and leaves some out. The data show hundreds of thousands of clones, 70% to 90% seen once. These sequences were also reported in another study, on human thymus T cells.

Sequencing used thymocytes. These receptors all stem from a boy under two years old with a congenital heart defect.

V gene TRBV14 combines with J gene TRBJ2-5; TRBD2 agrees at 11 bases. CDR1 is SGHDN and CDR2 is FVKESK in the germline V gene. The V and J ends lost 6 bases and 3 bases, in that order; junction bases with no gene match: 21. This CDR3 region has 20 residues. The DNA of the CDR3 is TGTGCCAGCAGTTTACAACCGACTAGCGGGACCCAAATAACAGAAGAGACCCAGTACTTC. This translates into CASSLQPTSGTQITEETQYF.

This CDR3 is CASDHGQPNTEAFF. The CDR3, as DNA: TGTGCCAGCGATCACGGACAGCCGAACACTGAAGCTTTCTTT. The chain recombines TRBV28 with TRBJ1-1, with TRBD1 as a possible D gene (6 bases). Trimming pared 8 bases from V and 1 base from J, leaving 14 bases between. The CDR3 loop spans 14 amino acids. Germline lookup yields CDR1 MDHEN and CDR2 SYDVKM.

CDR3 nucleotide sequence: TGTGCCAGCAGTTACTCGGTTGGTAGGAGCTACGAGCAGTACTTC. This sequence encodes CASSYSVGRSYEQYF. The chain employs TRBV6-5 and TRBJ2-7; unclear D gene. CDR3 size: 15 residues. The germline CDR1 and CDR2 sequences are MNHEY and SVGAGI. Trimming shortened V by 0 bases and J by 3 bases, and 12 bases separated the two germline ends.

The rearrangement links TRBV7-3 to TRBJ2-1; TRBD2 matches 16 bases. Per germline, CDR1 SGHTA and CDR2 FQGTGA. CDR3 length equals 19 residues. V shed 1 base, J shed 6 bases, and the junction held 9 bases outside the gene matches. The CDR3 bases are TGTGCCAGCAGCTTAAATGGTCCCGGGACTAGCGGGAGGGGCAATGAGCAGTTCTTC. It yields the protein CASSLNGPGTSGRGNEQFF.

The V gene is TRBV5-4, the J gene TRBJ2-1; 12 nucleotides agree with TRBD2. Germline V gene lookup returns CDR1 SGHNT and CDR2 YYREEE (reference sequence). The CDR3 consists of 20 residues. V was clipped by 0 bases and J by 0 bases; unmatched bases: 10. CDR3 protein: CASSLVGATSGSSSYNEQFF. The CDR3 DNA sequence: TGTGCCAGCAGCTTGGTGGGAGCGACTAGCGGGAGTAGCTCCTACAATGAGCAGTTCTTC.

The chain joins TRBV7-9 to TRBJ2-7; tentative D call: TRBD2 (6 bases). Per germline, CDR1 SEHNR and CDR2 FQNEAQ (reference sequence). This CDR3 has 16 amino acids. V was trimmed by 1 base and J by 5 bases, leaving 18 bases between them. The CDR3 DNA is TGTGCCAGCAGCTTAGAGGTTTGGGGGGAGCCCCACGAGCAGTACTTC. Its translation is CASSLEVWGEPHEQYF.

The V gene is TRBV7-2, the J gene TRBJ2-1; 7 nucleotides agree with TRBD2. The CDR3 covers 12 residues. The ends lost 2 bases at V and 9 bases at J; junction bases unmatched: 1. CDR1 and CDR2 from the germline V gene are SGHTA and FQGNSA. CDR3 sequence reads: CASSLTGGEQFF. The CDR3, as DNA: TGTGCCAGCAGCTTAACGGGGGGTGAGCAGTTCTTC. Full variable domain (rest looked up from reference TRBV7-2 and TRBJ2-1): GAGVSQSPSNKVTEKGKDVELRCDPISGHTALYWYRQSLGQGLEFLIYFQGNSAPDKSGLPSDRFSAERTGGSVSTLTIQRTQQEDSAVYLCASSLTGGEQFFGPGTRLTVL.

This chain joins TRBV28 and TRBJ2-7; D is undetermined. V was pared by 5 bases and J by 4 bases, with 15 bases between. The germline V gene encodes CDR1 MDHEN and CDR2 SYDVKM. This CDR3 is 14 amino acids long. CDR3 sequence: CASSPPVRRYEQYF. In DNA, the CDR3 is TGTGCCAGCAGTCCCCCGGTGCGCCGATACGAGCAGTACTTC.

The genes are TRBV6-1 and TRBJ2-7; 12 nucleotides match TRBD2. The V gene's germline CDR1 is MNHNS and CDR2 SASEGT. The CDR3 covers 13 residues. Germline trimming cut 4 bases from V and 9 bases from J; bases unmatched to any gene: 4. The CDR3 DNA reads as TGTGCCAGCAGTGGACTAGCGGGAGCGGGGCAGTACTTC. It translates to CASSGLAGAGQYF.